This T cell receptor beta chain derives from a study of CD8+ T cells in alopecia areata. At the level of the study: The drug, oral tofacitinib, was given to treated patients at 5 to 10 mg twice daily.

Study observations and caveats: Clarity of TCR sharing across patients fell short of that in mice, possibly HLA-related.

Sequencing relied on a cDNA template that was reverse transcribed from extracted RNA. Produced via immunoSEQ multiplex PCR; TCRdb's table is partial and in-frame only. The table has around 140,000 clones, 45% to 60% seen once. The CDR3 consists of 16 residues. Germline CDR1 is SGHTA and CDR2 is FQGNSA. With regard to this clone: Antigen specificity is unknown. Relative to the germline gene, one junction end is altered; a read error may explain this.

This receptor was obtained from a human donor with alopecia areata. The sequenced sample was CD4+ T cells sorted from blood. The chain couples TRBV7-2 to TRBJ2-2; TRBD2 matches at 7 bases. Here the CDR3 reads CASSFFGRVNAGELFF. Written as DNA, the CDR3 is TGTGCCAGCAGCTTCTTTGGGAGGGTGAACGCCGGGGAGCTGTTTTTT. Combining the CDR3 with reference TRBV7-2 and TRBJ2-2 gives the whole variable domain GAGVSQSPSNKVTEKGKDVELRCDPISGHTALYWYRQSLGQGLEFLIYFQGNSAPDKSGLPSDRFSAERTGGSVSTLTIQRTQQEDSAVYLCASSFFGRVNAGELFFGEGSRLTVL.